This paragraph reports one T cell receptor (beta chain). Its antigen is currently not known. Per-base qualities were not stored, and no clone one base away is much larger. The germline ends are 18 bases apart after V is trimmed by 5 bases and J by 10 bases. Including the terminal cysteine and phenylalanine, the CDR3 comprises 15 residues. Left in the record is the CDR3 DNA by itself, 45 bases read in frame from the first base. As encoded in the germline V gene, CDR1 is MNHEY while CDR2 is SVGAGI. This sample is drawn from a study of T cell responses to AZD1222 COVID-19 vaccine (dated by TCRdb to 2020 to 2023). A note on the overall study: AZD1222 recipients whose second dose came at about 4 weeks and those whose second dose came at about 12 weeks were combined into one group, since spike-specific TCR depth and breadth did not differ between the two schedules. A total of under 250 trial participants underwent TCR sequencing, of whom about 200 had received two doses of AZD1222 and 26 had received two doses of the MenACWY control vaccine. Trial participants were enrolled into age subgroups of 18-55, 56-69 and 70-plus years, which contained roughly 150, 30 and 60 TCR-sequenced participants, respectively. Broad study findings and their caveats: The whole spike protein was spanned by vaccine-associated CD4 TCRs, and dominant responses were seen in regions 160-218 and 743-854. Because no day 14 peak-response samples were available, repertoires were characterized only after the peak T cell response. After two AZD1222 doses, both the breadth and the depth of spike-specific TCRs were significantly higher than at day 0 and than in MenACWY recipients. In the small 56-69-year group, the increase in depth fell short of significance, most likely because of low power. Participants were mostly white British and included more females than males, and it was suggested by the authors that clonal diversity may have been underestimated. Only a handful of AZD1222 recipients were SARS-CoV-2 seropositive at baseline, limiting conclusions about previously exposed vaccinees. Reportedly, close to half of the unique spike-specific TCRs recognized epitopes lying outside the regions that are mutated in the B.1.351 and B.1.1.7 variants.

The CDR3 regions of human TCRbeta chains were analyzed by immunosequencing. In the source study's methods: TCRs in the repertoires were compared against a reference library of SARS-CoV-2-specific TCRs that had been generated with the MIRA antigen-specificity platform. Breadth was defined as the fraction of unique TCRs that were SARS-CoV-2-associated, and depth was defined as the fraction of total T cells that were SARS-CoV-2-associated. Each spike-specific TCR was assigned to its reactive spike region and to a CD4 or CD8 class using the MIRA data. Log10-transformed breadth and depth values were compared by one-way ANOVA with Sidak's multiple comparisons tests. TCRdb's version of the immuneACCESS table is confined to in-frame rearrangements and falls short of the full clone set. An unresolved V gene accounts for under half of the shortfall where checked; the remainder is of unknown origin. V and J calls and clone size follow that table, whereas D and trimming were derived from the DNA. This sample comprises roughly 100,000 clones, about 80% of them detected only once. Approximately 5% of the sample lies in the top ten.

The time point label on this specimen signifies: baseline before first vaccination. Vaccinee samples came from UK trials COV001 and COV002, including a single-blind randomized controlled phase 2/3 trial of AZD1222 (ChAdOx1 nCoV-19) in healthy adults. Trial participant PBMC samples were collected at day 0 and day 28 after the second dose for TCRbeta chain sequencing. This sequence originates from an adult in good health. The specimen comprised peripheral blood, sampled on day 0 of AZD1222 vaccination. The rearranged chain carries TRBV6-5 and TRBJ1-6, with an unclear D gene assignment. The DNA sequence follows: TGTGCCAGCAGTACCTCCCCGGGCGCCAAGTCACCCCTCCACTTT. The translation is CASSTSPGAKSPLHF.